This T cell receptor beta chain stems from a study of molecular identifiers for immune sequencing clone quantification. Germline V gene data show CDR1 as MNHEY and CDR2 as SMNVEV (reference sequence). V lost 3 bases, J lost 8 bases, and 13 bases lay in between. The CDR3 extends over 13 amino acids. Each CDR3 protein gets one entry after TCRdb re-called the PCR reads with MiXCR. The table shows more than 450,000 distinct CDR3 sequences, with 25% occurring only once. This clonotype appeared a few times. Sequenced: naive CD8+ T cells from blood, with Jurkat cell RNA spiked in. As for subset: FACS-sorted CD8+CD4-CCR7+CD45RA+ naive T cells. The receptor's source is a human donor in good health. Some libraries in this study had Jurkat cell RNA spiked in. The genes are TRBV27 and TRBJ1-2; D is ambiguous. The CDR3 DNA sequence: TGTGCCAGCAGTTTCTCGGTTTTTTCAGGCTACACCTTC. This gives the protein CASSFSVFSGYTF.